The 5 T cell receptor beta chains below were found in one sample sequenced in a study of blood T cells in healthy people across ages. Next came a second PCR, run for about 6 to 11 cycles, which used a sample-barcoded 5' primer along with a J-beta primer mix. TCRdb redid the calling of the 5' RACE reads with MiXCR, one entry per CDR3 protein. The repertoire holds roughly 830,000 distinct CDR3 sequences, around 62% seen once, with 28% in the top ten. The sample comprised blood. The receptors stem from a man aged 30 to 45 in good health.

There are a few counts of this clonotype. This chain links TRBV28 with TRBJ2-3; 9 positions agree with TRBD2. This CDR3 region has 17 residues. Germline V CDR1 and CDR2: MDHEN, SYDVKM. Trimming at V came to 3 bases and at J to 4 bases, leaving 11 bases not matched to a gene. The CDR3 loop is CASSFALAGNKADTQYF. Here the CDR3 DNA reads TGTGCCAGCAGTTTCGCTCTAGCGGGAAACAAAGCAGATACGCAGTATTTT.

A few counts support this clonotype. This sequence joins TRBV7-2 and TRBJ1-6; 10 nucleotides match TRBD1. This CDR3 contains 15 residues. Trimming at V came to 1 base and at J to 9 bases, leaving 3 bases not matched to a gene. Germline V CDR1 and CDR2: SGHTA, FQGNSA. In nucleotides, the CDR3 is TGTGCCAGCAGCTTAGTGACAGGGGGCGGTTCACCCCTCCACTTT. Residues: CASSLVTGGGSPLHF.

The CDR3 DNA reads as TGTGCCAGCAGCCGGACACCTAAGTATTTT. Protein product: CASSRTPKYF. The chain joins TRBV2 to TRBJ2-3, with TRBD1 as a possible D gene (5 bases). V lost 6 bases to trimming and J lost 13 bases, with 11 bases between them. CDR3 length: 10 residues. CDR1 is SNHLY, CDR2 FYNNEI, per germline.

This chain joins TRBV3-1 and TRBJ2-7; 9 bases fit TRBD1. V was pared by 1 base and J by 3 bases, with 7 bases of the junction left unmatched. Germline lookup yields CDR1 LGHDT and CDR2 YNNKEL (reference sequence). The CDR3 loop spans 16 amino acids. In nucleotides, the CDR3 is TGTGCCAGCAGCCAAGGGACAGGGGCCGCTTTCTACGAGCAGTACTTC. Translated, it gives CASSQGTGAAFYEQYF.

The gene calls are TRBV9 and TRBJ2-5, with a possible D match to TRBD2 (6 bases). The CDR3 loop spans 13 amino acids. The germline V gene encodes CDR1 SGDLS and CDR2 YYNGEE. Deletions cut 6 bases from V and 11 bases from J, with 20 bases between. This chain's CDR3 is CASTKEGSGEQYF. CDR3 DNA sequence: TGTGCCAGCACAAAGGAGGGGAGCGGAGAGCAGTACTTC.